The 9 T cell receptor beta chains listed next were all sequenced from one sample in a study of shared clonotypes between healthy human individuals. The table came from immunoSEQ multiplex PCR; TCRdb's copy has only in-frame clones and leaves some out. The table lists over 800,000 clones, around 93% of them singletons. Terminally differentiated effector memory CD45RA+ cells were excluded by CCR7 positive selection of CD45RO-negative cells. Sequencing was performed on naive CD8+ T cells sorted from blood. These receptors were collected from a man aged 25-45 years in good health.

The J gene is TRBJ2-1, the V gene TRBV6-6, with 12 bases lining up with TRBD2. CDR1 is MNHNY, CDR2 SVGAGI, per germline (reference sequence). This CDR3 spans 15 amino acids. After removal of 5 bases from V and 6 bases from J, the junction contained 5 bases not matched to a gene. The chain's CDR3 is CASSLAGGFRNEQFF. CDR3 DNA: TGTGCCAGCAGTCTAGCGGGAGGGTTTCGCAATGAGCAGTTCTTC.

CDR3 nucleotide sequence: TGTGCCAGTAGTATCACCTTTGGAGGGACTGAAGCTTTCTTT. Encoded protein: CASSITFGGTEAFF. The J gene is TRBJ1-1, the V gene TRBV19; D not certain. The CDR3 has 14 amino acids. Per germline, CDR1 LNHDA and CDR2 SQIVND (reference sequence). V lost 3 bases and J 5 bases, leaving 13 bases between the germline ends.

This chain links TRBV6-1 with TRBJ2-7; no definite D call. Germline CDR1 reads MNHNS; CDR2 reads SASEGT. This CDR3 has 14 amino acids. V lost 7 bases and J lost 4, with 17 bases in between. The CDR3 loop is CASTPIVGNYEQYF. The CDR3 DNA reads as TGTGCCAGCACCCCAATTGTGGGGAATTACGAGCAGTACTTC.

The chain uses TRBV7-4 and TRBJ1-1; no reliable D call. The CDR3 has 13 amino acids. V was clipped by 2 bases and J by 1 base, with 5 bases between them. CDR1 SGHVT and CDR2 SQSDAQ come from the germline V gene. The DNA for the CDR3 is TGTGCCAGCAGCTTATGGTCGAACACTGAAGCTTTCTTT. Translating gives CASSLWSNTEAFF. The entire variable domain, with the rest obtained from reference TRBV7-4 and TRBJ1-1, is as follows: GAGVSQSPRYKVAKRGRDVALRCDSISGHVTLYWYRQTLGQGSEVLTYSQSDAQRDKSGRPSGRFSAERPERSVSTLKIQRTEQGDSAVYLCASSLWSNTEAFFGQGTRLTVV.

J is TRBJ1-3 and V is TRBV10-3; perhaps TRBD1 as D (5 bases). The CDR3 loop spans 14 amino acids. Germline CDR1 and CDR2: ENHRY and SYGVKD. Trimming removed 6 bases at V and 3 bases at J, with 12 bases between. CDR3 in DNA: TGTGCCATCAGCGACCCAGGGAGTGGAAACACCATATATTTT. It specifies CAISDPGSGNTIYF.

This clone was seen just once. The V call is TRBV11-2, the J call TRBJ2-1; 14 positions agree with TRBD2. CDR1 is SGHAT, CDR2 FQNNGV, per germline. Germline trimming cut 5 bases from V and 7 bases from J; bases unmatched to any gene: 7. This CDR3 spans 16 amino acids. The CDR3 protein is CASSPGTSGSWNEQFF. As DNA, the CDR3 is TGTGCCAGCAGCCCCGGGACTAGCGGGAGTTGGAATGAGCAGTTCTTC.

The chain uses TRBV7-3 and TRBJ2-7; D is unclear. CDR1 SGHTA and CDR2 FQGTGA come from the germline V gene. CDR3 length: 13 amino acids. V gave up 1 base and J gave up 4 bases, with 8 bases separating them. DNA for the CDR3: TGTGCCAGCAGCTTAAATCCAACTTACGAGCAGTACTTC. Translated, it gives CASSLNPTYEQYF. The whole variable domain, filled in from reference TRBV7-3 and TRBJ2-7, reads GAGVSQTPSNKVTEKGKYVELRCDPISGHTALYWYRQSLGQGPEFLIYFQGTGAADDSGLPNDRFFAVRPEGSVSTLKIQRTERGDSAVYLCASSLNPTYEQYFGPGTRLTVT.

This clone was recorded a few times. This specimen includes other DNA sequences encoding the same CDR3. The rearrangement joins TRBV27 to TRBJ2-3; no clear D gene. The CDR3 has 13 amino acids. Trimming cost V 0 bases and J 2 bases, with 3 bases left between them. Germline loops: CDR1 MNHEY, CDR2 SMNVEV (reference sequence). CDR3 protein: CASSLSITDTQYF. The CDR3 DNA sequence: TGTGCCAGCAGTTTATCGATCACAGATACGCAGTATTTT.

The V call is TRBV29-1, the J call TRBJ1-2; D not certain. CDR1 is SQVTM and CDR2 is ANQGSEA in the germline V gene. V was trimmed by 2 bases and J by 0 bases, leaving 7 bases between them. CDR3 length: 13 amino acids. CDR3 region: CSVENGANYGYTF. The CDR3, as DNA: TGCAGCGTTGAAAACGGGGCTAACTATGGCTACACCTTC. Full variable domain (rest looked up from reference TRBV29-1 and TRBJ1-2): SAVISQKPSRDICQRGTSLTIQCQVDSQVTMMFWYRQQPGQSLTLIATANQGSEATYESGFVIDKFPISRPNLTFSTLTVSNMSPEDSSIYLCSVENGANYGYTFGSGTRLTVV.